Listed below are T cell receptor beta chains from one sample, sequenced in a study of blood T cells in healthy people across ages. TCRdb itself ran the 5' RACE reads through MiXCR, one entry per CDR3 protein. Here the sample spans about 1.6 million distinct CDR3 sequences, about 31% being singletons. Sequenced material: blood. The receptors were gathered from a woman in her 30s in good health. The CDR3 runs from the conserved cysteine through the conserved F or W. D genes are given only for firm matches. Some rows have no size entry. The others give once, few or many, or a class for an expanded clone.

few,TRBV2,TRBJ2-2,NA,TGTGCCTCAGGACAGATGAACACCGGGGAGCTGTTTTTT,CASGQMNTGELFF
NA,TRBV15,TRBJ2-7,NA,TGTGTCACCAGCAGACGAGACGGGCGCTACGAGCAGTACTTC,CVTSRRDGRYEQYF
NA,TRBV10-1,TRBJ2-7,NA,TGCGCCAGCAGTGAGTCAACGGGAGCGGACGAGCAGTACTTC,CASSESTGADEQYF
few,TRBV27,TRBJ2-7,NA,TGTGCCAGCAGTTTTGGTCCGGGGACCTACGAGCAGTACTTC,CASSFGPGTYEQYF
NA,TRBV6-5,TRBJ1-2,TRBD1,TGTGCCAGCAGTTCCCGGGACAGGGGGATCTATGGCTACACCTTC,CASSSRDRGIYGYTF
few,TRBV7-3,TRBJ2-7,TRBD2,TGTGCCAGCAGCTTAAGGGGACTAGGGAACGAGCAGTACTTC,CASSLRGLGNEQYF
many,TRBV4-2,TRBJ1-2,NA,TGTGCCAGCAGAGGAGCCGGGAATTACTATGGCTACACCTTC,CASRGAGNYYGYTF
once,TRBV30,TRBJ1-1,NA,TGTGCCTGGGCAGACTTCATGAACACTGAAGCTTTCTTT,CAWADFMNTEAFF
NA,TRBV29-1,TRBJ2-3,TRBD2,TGCAGCGTGGTCGGGGGGGATGCCCGCCATAGATCGCAGACAAAGACAGATACGCAGTATTTT,CSVVGGDARHRSQTKTDTQYF
few,TRBV7-8,TRBJ2-7,NA,TGTGCCAGCAGCCCCACCAGGAGGGGGGGCTTCTACGAGCAGTACTTC,CASSPTRRGGFYEQYF